This T cell receptor (beta chain) was retrieved from a study of blood T cell repertoires in COVID-19. V gave up 5 bases and J gave up 3 bases; unmatched junction bases: 11. Germline CDR1 and CDR2: SGHNT and YENEEA. The CDR3 consists of 17 residues. This table comes from immunoSEQ multiplex PCR, and its TCRdb copy is limited to in-frame clones, with some not included. The sample shows about 140,000 clones, roughly 85% of them seen only once. The count of this clone is one. This TCR came from a man in his fifties or sixties with acute or convalescent COVID-19. The chain employs TRBV11-3 and TRBJ2-3; TRBD1 matches at 10 bases. The sample consisted of peripheral blood. The CDR3 spells CASSHDRGRKLTDTQYF. The CDR3 region has the DNA TGTGCCAGCAGCCACGACAGGGGGCGTAAATTGACAGATACGCAGTATTTT. The variable domain in full, with the rest retrieved from reference TRBV11-3 and TRBJ2-3, is EAGVVQSPRYKIIEKKQPVAFWCNPISGHNTLYWYLQNLGQGPELLIRYENEEAVDDSQLPKDRFSAERLKGVDSTLKIQPAELGDSAVYLCASSHDRGRKLTDTQYFGPGTRLTVL.